The 2 T cell receptor beta chains below all came from one sample that was sequenced in a study of T cell responses to AZD1222 COVID-19 vaccine. Method: immunoSEQ multiplex PCR; TCRdb's copy keeps in-frame clones and lacks some. This sample yields approximately 200,000 clones, of which under 95% are seen a single time; about 1% belongs to the top ten. Specimen: peripheral blood, collected 28 days after the second AZD1222 dose. The receptors shown here come from an adult who received the AZD1222 COVID-19 vaccine.

J is TRBJ1-2 and V is TRBV7-2; D uncertain. Germline values: CDR1 SGHTA, CDR2 FQGNSA. Deletions cut 3 bases from V and 2 bases from J, with 7 bases between. The CDR3 length is 13 residues. In DNA form, the CDR3 reads TGTGCCAGCAGCTTGGCGTACAACTATGGCTACACCTTC. Residues: CASSLAYNYGYTF.

The chain joins TRBV7-9 to TRBJ1-4; D gene unclear. Germline V gene lookup returns CDR1 SEHNR and CDR2 FQNEAQ (reference sequence). The germline V and J ends were trimmed by 1 base and 0 bases, with 9 bases remaining between them. This CDR3 is built from 16 residues. CDR3 amino acids: CASSLVQAATNEKLFF. The CDR3 DNA follows: TGTGCCAGCAGCTTAGTGCAGGCCGCAACTAATGAAAAACTGTTTTTT.